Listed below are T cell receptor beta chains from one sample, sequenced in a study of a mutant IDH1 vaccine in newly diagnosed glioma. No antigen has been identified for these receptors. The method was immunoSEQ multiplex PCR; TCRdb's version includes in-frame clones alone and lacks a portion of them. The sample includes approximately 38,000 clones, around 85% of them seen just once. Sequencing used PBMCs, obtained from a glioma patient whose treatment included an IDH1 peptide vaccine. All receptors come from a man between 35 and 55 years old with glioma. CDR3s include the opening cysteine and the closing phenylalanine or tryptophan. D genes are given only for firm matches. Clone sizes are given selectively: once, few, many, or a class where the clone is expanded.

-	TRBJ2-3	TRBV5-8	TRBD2	TGTGCCAGCAGCCCGGCTAGCGGGGTTAGCACAGATACGCAGTATTTT	CASSPASGVSTDTQYF
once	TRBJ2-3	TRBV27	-	TGTGCCAGCAGTTTAAAAGGGGGGGTAGATACGCAGTATTTT	CASSLKGGVDTQYF
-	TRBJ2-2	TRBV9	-	TGTGCCAGCAGCGTAGCCCCGGGCGGGGAGCTGTTTTTT	CASSVAPGGELFF
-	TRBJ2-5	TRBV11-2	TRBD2	TGTGCCAGCAGCTTAGCCTTGTCTAGCGGCCAAGAGACCCAGTACTTC	CASSLALSSGQETQYF
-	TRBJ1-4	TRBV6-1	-	TGTGCCAGCAGTGAAGCGCAGGGTAATGAAAAACTGTTTTTT	CASSEAQGNEKLFF
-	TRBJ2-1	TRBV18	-	TGTGCCAGCTCACCGGAGAGGGCCGGACCCTACTCGAATGAGCAGTTCTTC	CASSPERAGPYSNEQFF
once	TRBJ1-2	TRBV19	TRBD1	TGTGCCAGTAGTATAGGGGACAGGGGCGCCTTCGACTATGGCTACACCTTC	CASSIGDRGAFDYGYTF
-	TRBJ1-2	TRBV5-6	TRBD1	TGTGCCAGCAGCCGCTGGACAGGGCTCTACGGCTACACCTTC	CASSRWTGLYGYTF
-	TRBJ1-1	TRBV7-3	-	TGTGCCAGCCTTTTCAGGAACACTGAAGCTTTCTTT	CASLFRNTEAFF
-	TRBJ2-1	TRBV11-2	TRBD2	TGTGCCAGCAGCCCGCCCGGGCTAGCGGGAGGGTTCTTC	CASSPPGLAGGFF
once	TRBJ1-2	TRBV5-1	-	TGCGCCAGCAGCTTGGTATACGGGACGAGGAAGGACTATGGCTACACCTTC	CASSLVYGTRKDYGYTF
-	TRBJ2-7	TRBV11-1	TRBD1	TGTGCCAGCACTTCACGAACCGGACAGGGGGCCCACGAGCAGTACTTC	CASTSRTGQGAHEQYF
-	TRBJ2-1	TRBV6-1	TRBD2	TGTGCCAGCATCTCGCGGGAGAGGGCCAATGAGCAGTTCTTC	CASISRERANEQFF
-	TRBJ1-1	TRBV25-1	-	TGTGCCAGCAGCGCCCCAGGGTCTCTCACTGAAGCTTTCTTT	CASSAPGSLTEAFF
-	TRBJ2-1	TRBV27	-	TGTGCCAGCAGTTTTCCCCCGACTAGTTCTTTGTTCTTC	CASSFPPTSSLFF
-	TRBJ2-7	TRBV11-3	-	TGTGCCAGCAGCTTAGGCTCCTACGAGCAGTACTTC	CASSLGSYEQYF
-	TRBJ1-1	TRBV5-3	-	TGTGCCAGAAGCGGCAGGGGATTGCCTGAAGCTTTCTTT	CARSGRGLPEAFF
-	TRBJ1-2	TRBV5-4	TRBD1	TGTGCCAGCAGCTTATCGGGACAGCCGGGAGGCTACACCTTC	CASSLSGQPGGYTF
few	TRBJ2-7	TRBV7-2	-	TGTGCCAGCAACGTTGGAGATCTCCCGGGCGAGCAGTACTTC	CASNVGDLPGEQYF